Listed below are T cell receptor beta chains from one sample, sequenced in a study of response to subunit inactivated influenza vaccine. TCRdb reanalysed the RT-PCR reads using MiXCR and keeps one entry per CDR3 protein. The sample has more than 450,000 distinct CDR3 sequences, 11% seen once. The data also belong to a second study, concerning T cells expressing NK-cell markers.

Sequenced material: PBMCs from blood, taken on the day of vaccination. The receptors originated from a man aged 45-65 years who received an inactivated influenza vaccine. The CDR3 runs from the conserved cysteine through the conserved F or W. Each record gives: D gene, V gene, clone size, J gene, CDR3 DNA, CDR3 protein. The D gene is left open where the match is weak. The size of a clone is reported for some rows only, either as once, few or many, or as a class for expanded clones.

TRBD2	TRBV9	.	TRBJ2-5	TGTGCCAGCAGCGCCTTAGCGGGAGGGCCTCGAGAGACCCAGTACTTC	CASSALAGGPRETQYF
.	TRBV20-1	few	TRBJ2-7	TGCAGTGCTCATGGGCAGAGCTCCTACGAGCAGTACTTC	CSAHGQSSYEQYF
.	TRBV6-5	.	TRBJ2-3	TGTGCCAGCAGTTACTCGAGGCAGAGAGCAGATACGCAGTATTTT	CASSYSRQRADTQYF
.	TRBV5-1	.	TRBJ2-5	TGCGCCAGCAGCCCTCCACACGAAGAGACCCAGTACTTC	CASSPPHEETQYF
TRBD1	TRBV2	.	TRBJ1-5	TGTGCCAGCAGTGACCGACAGGGAAATCAGCCCCAGCATTTT	CASSDRQGNQPQHF
.	TRBV5-1	.	TRBJ1-2	TGCGCCAGCAGCTTCGGGCCAAAGGAGGGCGCTAACTATGGCTACACCTTC	CASSFGPKEGANYGYTF
.	TRBV12-3/TRBV12-4	.	TRBJ2-5	TGTGCCAGCAGTTTAGAGGGATGGGGAGAGACCCAGTACTTC	CASSLEGWGETQYF
.	TRBV20-1	few	TRBJ2-2	TGCAGTGCTAGTTGGGAGAGCACCGGGGAGCTGTTTTTT	CSASWESTGELFF
.	TRBV7-2	few	TRBJ2-1	TGTGCCAGCAGCTTAGGGGCCTTAACCCTAAGGCAGTTCTTC	CASSLGALTLRQFF
.	TRBV24-1	many	TRBJ1-1	TGTGCCACCAGTCAGTCGATGAACACTGAAGCTTTCTTT	CATSQSMNTEAFF
.	TRBV18	few	TRBJ1-4	TGTGCCAGCTCACCCGTAGGACGGACTAATGAAAAACTGTTTTTT	CASSPVGRTNEKLFF
TRBD1	TRBV7-2	.	TRBJ2-5	TGTGCCAGCAGCTGCAACAGGGGGTATCAAGAGACCCAGTACTTC	CASSCNRGYQETQYF
.	TRBV5-1	.	TRBJ2-7	TGCGCCAGCAGCTTCTCGGGGCAGGGCCCGGAGCAGTACTTC	CASSFSGQGPEQYF
.	TRBV4-2	many	TRBJ1-1	TGTGCCAGCAGCCGTCTCCGGGCTTCAGGTCCTGAAGCTTTCTTT	CASSRLRASGPEAFF
.	TRBV20-1	few	TRBJ2-1	TGCAGTGCTACCCACACAGGGTACAATGAGCAGTTCTTC	CSATHTGYNEQFF
TRBD1	TRBV4-1	few	TRBJ2-7	TGCGCCAGCAGCCGGACAGGGGGCATCTACGAGCAGTACTTC	CASSRTGGIYEQYF
TRBD1	TRBV4-1	.	TRBJ2-3	TGCGCCAGCAGCCAAGAGCGGACAGGGGCCACAGATACGCAGTATTTT	CASSQERTGATDTQYF
TRBD2	TRBV4-1	large	TRBJ2-3	TGCGCCAGCAGTCACTGGACTAGCGGGGGGGTATACACAGATACGCAGTATTTT	CASSHWTSGGVYTDTQYF
TRBD1	TRBV11-2	few	TRBJ1-2	TGTGCCAGCAGCTTAGATCCGGGACAGGGTTACGGCTACACCTTC	CASSLDPGQGYGYTF
TRBD1	TRBV28	many	TRBJ2-2	TGTGCCAGCAGTTTATATGGTTTTCCCCGGGACAGGGGGCGCGACGCGAACACCGGGGAGCTGTTTTTT	CASSLYGFPRDRGRDANTGELFF
.	TRBV29-1	.	TRBJ2-7	TGCAGCGTCCTCGGTACAGAGAGCTCCTACGAGCAGTACTTC	CSVLGTESSYEQYF
TRBD2	TRBV10-3	.	TRBJ2-1	TGTGCCATCAGTGCCCTCTCTAGCGGGAGCTTCTATGAGCAGTTCTTC	CAISALSSGSFYEQFF
.	TRBV7-2	.	TRBJ2-3	TGTGCCAGCGGGCAACAGGGAAGTGCCGATACGCAGTATTTT	CASGQQGSADTQYF
TRBD2	TRBV20-1	many	TRBJ2-7	TGCAGTGCGCGGACTAGCGGAAGGCCCTACGAGCAGTACTTC	CSARTSGRPYEQYF
.	TRBV10-1	.	TRBJ2-2	TGCGCCAGCCGGGACCGAACGAACACCGGGGAGCTGTTTTTT	CASRDRTNTGELFF
.	TRBV9	few	TRBJ2-7	TGTGCCAGCAGCGTTGGGACCGGGGTAATGGGCGAGCAGTACTTC	CASSVGTGVMGEQYF
TRBD2	TRBV7-3	few	TRBJ2-1	TGTGCCAGCAGCCCTAGACCTCTAGCGGGAGCGAGTGAGCAGTTCTTC	CASSPRPLAGASEQFF
.	TRBV18	.	TRBJ2-7	TGTGCCAGCTCACCAGACCCCGGTTTAGTCACAGGCTACGAGCAGTACTTC	CASSPDPGLVTGYEQYF
.	TRBV18	.	TRBJ2-4	TGTGCCAGCTCACCGGGAGAACCTCAGGACATTCAGTACTTC	CASSPGEPQDIQYF
TRBD1	TRBV12-3/TRBV12-4	.	TRBJ2-5	TGTGCCAGCAGACAGACAGGGGTGGCCACAGAGACCCAGTACTTC	CASRQTGVATETQYF